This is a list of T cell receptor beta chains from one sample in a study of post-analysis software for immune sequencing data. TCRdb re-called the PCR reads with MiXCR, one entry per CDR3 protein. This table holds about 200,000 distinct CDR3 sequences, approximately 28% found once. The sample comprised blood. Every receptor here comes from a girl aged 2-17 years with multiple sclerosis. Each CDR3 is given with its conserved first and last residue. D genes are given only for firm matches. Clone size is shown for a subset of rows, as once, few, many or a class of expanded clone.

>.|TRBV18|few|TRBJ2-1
CASSRPGGSYNEQFF
TGTGCCAGCTCACGCCCAGGTGGCTCCTACAATGAGCAGTTCTTC
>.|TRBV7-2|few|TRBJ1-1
CASRLFGNRDHTEAFF
TGTGCCAGCCGGCTGTTTGGGAACAGGGACCACACTGAAGCTTTCTTT
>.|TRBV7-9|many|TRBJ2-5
CATTAQETQYF
TGTGCCACCACGGCCCAAGAGACCCAGTACTTC
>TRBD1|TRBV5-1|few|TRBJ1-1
CASSLITGGSEAFF
TGCGCCAGCAGCTTGATAACAGGGGGCTCTGAAGCTTTCTTT
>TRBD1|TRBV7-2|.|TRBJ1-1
CVSRGDIRRNTEAFF
TGTGTCAGCAGGGGGGACATCCGAAGGAACACTGAAGCTTTCTTT
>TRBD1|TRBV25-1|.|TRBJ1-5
CASSDREDQPQHF
TGTGCCAGCTCGGACAGGGAGGATCAGCCCCAGCATTTT
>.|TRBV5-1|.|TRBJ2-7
CASSLSVFSEQYF
TGCGCCAGCAGCTTGTCAGTCTTCTCCGAGCAGTACTTC
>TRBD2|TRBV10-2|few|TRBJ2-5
CASSDGLAVEETQYF
TGCGCCAGCAGTGATGGGCTAGCGGTCGAAGAGACCCAGTACTTC
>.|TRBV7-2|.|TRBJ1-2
CVSSLPLDRNGYTF
TGTGTCAGCAGCTTACCGTTGGACCGGAATGGCTACACCTTC
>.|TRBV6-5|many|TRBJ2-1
CASSPNLGSSYNEQFF
TGTGCCAGCAGCCCGAATCTGGGTAGCTCCTACAATGAGCAGTTCTTC
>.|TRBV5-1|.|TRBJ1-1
CASSLSSWAPLGTEAFF
TGCGCCAGCAGCTTGTCCAGTTGGGCTCCTCTAGGGACTGAAGCTTTCTTT
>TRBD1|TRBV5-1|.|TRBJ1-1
CASGETGGTEAFF
TGCGCCAGCGGCGAAACAGGGGGCACTGAAGCTTTCTTT
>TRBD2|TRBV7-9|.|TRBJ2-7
CASSWDSGHGDNEQYF
TGTGCCAGCAGCTGGGATAGCGGGCACGGTGACAATGAGCAGTACTTC